This entry features one T cell receptor (beta chain) sequence. The sample comes from a study of blood T cell repertoires in COVID-19. This CDR3 is built from 18 residues. Trimming at V came to 0 bases and at J to 9 bases, leaving 13 bases not matched to a gene. The germline CDR1 and CDR2 sequences are SGHAT and FQNNGV. Assay: immunoSEQ multiplex PCR; the TCRdb copy retains only in-frame clones and omits some. The sample lists 300,000 to 350,000 clones, nearly 90% seen once, with 3.5% to 4.5% in the top ten. The sample was PBMCs or T cells enriched from blood (not recorded which). The chain recombines TRBV11-2 with TRBJ2-1; TRBD2 agrees at 11 bases. This receptor was identified in a woman under 30 with acute COVID-19. CDR3: CASSLEGLAGGPLGEQFF. CDR3 bases: TGTGCCAGCAGCTTAGAGGGTTTAGCGGGAGGGCCTTTGGGTGAGCAGTTCTTC.